This entry lists 11 T cell receptor beta chains sequenced from one sample in a study of siplizumab effects on memory and regulatory T cells. TCRdb's copy holds only in-frame clones and misses some; the assay was immunoSEQ multiplex PCR. The table lists some 100,000 clones, 91% of them singletons. The sequenced material came from CD4+ T cells sorted from blood. Every receptor here comes from a human donor in good health. Some clones in this sample may be carry-over from other donors' samples.

The chain has TRBV5-1 and TRBJ2-1, with TRBD2 matching 10 bases. The V gene's germline CDR1 is SGHRS and CDR2 YFSETQ. The CDR3 consists of 15 residues. Trimming at V came to 3 bases and at J to 4 bases, leaving 4 bases not matched to a gene. The CDR3 coding sequence is TGCGCCAGCAGCTACACTAGCGGGATATACAATGAGCAGTTCTTC. Translating gives CASSYTSGIYNEQFF.

The chain combines TRBV19 with TRBJ1-5; 7 bases map to TRBD1. Germline V gene lookup returns CDR1 LNHDA and CDR2 SQIVND (reference sequence). The V and J ends lost 6 bases and 2 bases, in that order; junction bases with no gene match: 10. The CDR3 has 16 amino acids. The DNA for the CDR3 is TGTGCCAGTAGCCCGACTCCCGGGACAGGCAATCAGCCCCAGCATTTT. This gives the protein CASSPTPGTGNQPQHF.

V and J are TRBV6-1 and TRBJ2-7; D uncertain. The CDR3 sequence is 11 residues long. Trimming removed 7 bases from V and 2 bases from J, with 6 bases in between. Germline assignment: CDR1 MNHNS and CDR2 SASEGT. As DNA, the CDR3 is TGTGCCAGCACCGGAGCCTACGAGCAGTACTTC. It is translated as CASTGAYEQYF.

The chain employs TRBV4-1 and TRBJ2-4; D remains ambiguous. Germline values: CDR1 MGHRA, CDR2 YSYEKL. The CDR3 loop spans 15 amino acids. Trimming took off 2 bases at V and 5 bases at J, with 13 bases between the two ends. CDR3 coding DNA: TGCGCCAGCAGCCAACCTGAAAGGAGAGAAAACATTCAGTACTTC. This encodes CASSQPERRENIQYF.

The gene calls are TRBV5-8 and TRBJ1-2, with D possibly being TRBD1 (5 bases). V lost 3 bases and J 8 bases, leaving 17 bases between the germline ends. Germline lookup yields CDR1 SGHTS and CDR2 YDEGEE. This CDR3 is 14 amino acids long. CDR3 sequence (DNA): TGTGCCAGCAGCTGGGACTTGATCTCGCGGGGCTACACCTTC. It yields the protein CASSWDLISRGYTF.

The J gene is TRBJ1-5, the V gene TRBV4-1; 9 positions match TRBD1. The V gene's germline CDR1 is MGHRA and CDR2 YSYEKL. V dropped 3 bases and J dropped 0; count of bases not matched to a gene: 9. This CDR3 is 18 amino acids long. The CDR3 sequence is CASSQVRQGVYSNQPQHF. The DNA for the CDR3 is TGCGCCAGCAGCCAGGTGAGACAGGGGGTTTATAGCAATCAGCCCCAGCATTTT.

The chain combines TRBV7-2 with TRBJ1-1; 11 nucleotides align to TRBD1. CDR3 length equals 16 residues. After removal of 4 bases from V and 10 bases from J, the junction contained 14 bases not matched to a gene. Per the germline V gene, CDR1 is SGHTA and CDR2 is FQGNSA. CDR3 protein: CASSYLGQGASEAAFF. CDR3 nucleotide sequence: TGTGCCAGCAGCTACCTAGGACAGGGGGCGTCGGAGGCAGCTTTCTTT.

The chain uses TRBV5-1 and TRBJ2-7, with TRBD2 matching over 9 bases. The V gene's germline CDR1 is SGHRS and CDR2 YFSETQ. J was trimmed by 2 bases and V by 1 base; bases with no gene match: 13. The CDR3 sequence is 18 residues long. The CDR3, as DNA: TGCGCCAGCAGCTTGAAGTTCGTAGCGGGGGAATCAACCTACGAGCAGTACTTC. The encoded protein is CASSLKFVAGESTYEQYF. Full variable domain (missing parts from reference TRBV5-1 and TRBJ2-7): KAGVTQTPRYLIKTRGQQVTLSCSPISGHRSVSWYQQTPGQGLQFLFEYFSETQRNKGNFPGRFSGRQFSNSRSEMNVSTLELGDSALYLCASSLKFVAGESTYEQYFGPGTRLTVT.

This CDR3 is CASSLAARRDLTEAFF. DNA for the CDR3: TGCGCCAGCAGCTTGGCCGCTAGGAGAGATCTAACTGAAGCTTTCTTT. The V and J genes are TRBV5-1 and TRBJ1-1, with D hard to call. The germline V gene encodes CDR1 SGHRS and CDR2 YFSETQ. V lost 0 bases to trimming and J lost 5 bases, with 17 bases between them. CDR3 length: 16 amino acids.

This chain links TRBV7-9 with TRBJ1-2; no clear D gene. Germline assignment: CDR1 SEHNR and CDR2 FQNEAQ (reference sequence). This CDR3 has 14 residues. V was pared by 4 bases and J by 0 bases, with 9 bases between. The CDR3 coding sequence is TGTGCCAGCAGCTCCGAGTCAGCTAACTATGGCTACACCTTC. Residues: CASSSESANYGYTF.

The chain couples TRBV19 to TRBJ1-1, with 8 bases aligning to TRBD1. This CDR3 spans 17 amino acids. After removal of 2 bases from V and 0 bases from J, the junction contained 8 bases not matched to a gene. The germline V gene has CDR1 LNHDA and CDR2 SQIVND (reference sequence). Written as DNA, the CDR3 is TGTGCCAGTAGTATATTGACGGGGACAGGTATGAACACTGAAGCTTTCTTT. As protein: CASSILTGTGMNTEAFF.